The TCR beta chain described here comes from a study of cytomegalovirus exposure and HLA in healthy donors. Across the study: Earlier, 95 million to 130 million unique TCR beta sequences were recovered from 170 million or so T cells by an analysis. About 85 million unique TCRs from HLA-typed donors were held in an early release of data.

Unmatched junction bases numbered 4, after V lost 5 bases and J lost 4 bases. This CDR3 region has 14 residues. Germline-derived CDR1 and CDR2 are SGHDT and YYEEEE. This clone was recorded a few times. The antigen remains undetermined. The study ran its PCR with 60 Vbeta and 13 Jbeta primers. The data were produced by immunoSEQ multiplex PCR, yet TCRdb's version contains in-frame clones alone and is incomplete. The repertoire holds over 90,000 clones, with roughly 76% as singletons. General study results and limits: Highly shared variants forming one cluster were likely a sequencing artifact. HLA restriction was apparent for most CMV-associated TCR beta chains in a later analysis.

The sequence derives from an older woman in good health and CMV-seropositive. The sample consisted of PBMCs. The chain uses TRBV5-6 and TRBJ1-3, with 9 nucleotides matching TRBD1. CDR3 loop: CASRKGQGGNTIYF. The DNA for the CDR3 is TGTGCCAGCAGAAAGGGACAGGGAGGAAACACCATATATTTT.